These 26 T cell receptor beta chains were sequenced from one sample in a study of blood T cell repertoires in COVID-19. Using immunoSEQ multiplex PCR, the repertoire was profiled, and TCRdb retains in-frame clones only, with some absent. The sample yields 80,000 to 100,000 clones, 75% to 90% seen once. What was sequenced was peripheral blood. These TCRs come from a woman older than 75 with active or convalescent COVID-19.

The CDR3 DNA reads TGTGCCAGCAAAAACAGTGATTCCTACGAGCAGTACTTC. It is translated as CASKNSDSYEQYF. V is TRBV28 and J is TRBJ2-7; no reliable D call. The V end lost 7 bases, the J end lost 1 base, and 11 bases lay between the germline ends. Germline V gives CDR1 MDHEN, CDR2 SYDVKM. The CDR3 sequence is 13 residues long.

This chain joins TRBV6-5 and TRBJ2-2; D gene unclear. V was shortened by 4 bases and J by 4 bases, with 7 bases between the two germline ends. Per the germline V gene, CDR1 is MNHEY and CDR2 is SVGAGI. CDR3 size: 13 residues. In DNA form, the CDR3 reads TGTGCCAGCAGTTTTTGGGCCACCGGGGAGCTGTTTTTT. Its protein is CASSFWATGELFF.

For the CDR3, the DNA is TGTGCCAGCAGCTTATACGCGGGCCCCCCAGATACGCAGTATTTT. Residues: CASSLYAGPPDTQYF. This chain links TRBV7-2 with TRBJ2-3; a possible D gene is TRBD2 (5 bases). Trimming shortened V by 2 bases and J by 4 bases, and 13 bases separated the two germline ends. This CDR3 has 15 amino acids. CDR1 and CDR2 (germline): SGHTA, FQGNSA.

The V and J genes are TRBV28 and TRBJ2-7; TRBD2 agrees at 7 bases. The CDR3 runs to 17 residues. V dropped 5 bases and J dropped 4; count of bases not matched to a gene: 17. The V gene's germline CDR1 is MDHEN and CDR2 SYDVKM. The CDR3 bases are TGTGCCAGCAGTCCCCCCTTCGGCCAGGTGGGGGGGTACGAGCAGTACTTC. Translated: CASSPPFGQVGGYEQYF.

The rearrangement joins TRBV3-1 (or the pseudogene TRBV3-2) to TRBJ1-1, with D possibly being TRBD1 (5 bases). Germline-derived CDR1 and CDR2 are LGHDT and YNNKEL (reference sequence). V lost 4 bases and J lost 6, with 21 bases in between. The CDR3 runs to 16 residues. The CDR3 spells CASSLDGTLPRAEAFF. The CDR3 DNA is TGTGCCAGCAGCCTCGACGGGACTCTACCGCGGGCTGAAGCTTTCTTT.

J is TRBJ1-2 and V is TRBV7-2; 7 nucleotides match TRBD1. The germline CDR1 and CDR2 sequences are SGHTA and FQGNSA. The trim removed 7 bases at V and 7 bases at J, leaving 12 bases unmatched. CDR3 length equals 14 residues. CDR3 residues: CASTVPPAGGGYTF. CDR3 DNA: TGTGCCAGCACCGTTCCGCCGGCAGGGGGTGGCTACACCTTC.

This clone came up once. The chain has TRBV9 and TRBJ2-3; D is ambiguous. The length of the CDR3 is 13 residues. V shed 1 base and J shed 2 bases, with 5 bases lying between them. Germline values: CDR1 SGDLS, CDR2 YYNGEE. CDR3: CASSVSPTDTQYF. CDR3 coding DNA: TGTGCCAGCAGCGTAAGCCCCACAGATACGCAGTATTTT. Complete variable domain (other parts from reference TRBV9 and TRBJ2-3): DSGVTQTPKHLITATGQRVTLRCSPRSGDLSVYWYQQSLDQGLQFLIQYYNGEERAKGNILERFSAQQFPDLHSELNLSSLELGDSALYFCASSVSPTDTQYFGPGTRLTVL.

The chain links TRBV28 to TRBJ2-1; tentative D call: TRBD1 (5 bases). The V and J ends lost 7 bases and 6 bases respectively, with 19 bases between them. CDR3 length: 15 amino acids. Germline V gives CDR1 MDHEN, CDR2 SYDVKM. As DNA, the CDR3 is TGTGCCAGCACGACGGTGCAGGGTTGGAGCAATGAGCAGTTCTTC. Encoded protein: CASTTVQGWSNEQFF.

This clone appeared a few times. The chain recombines TRBV7-8 with TRBJ2-3; 8 bases match TRBD2. The V and J ends lost 8 bases and 3 bases, in that order; junction bases with no gene match: 7. Germline loops: CDR1 SGHVS, CDR2 FQNEAQ. This CDR3 has 14 residues. This CDR3 is CASSRGGGTDTQYF. The CDR3 DNA reads as TGTGCCAGCTCCCGGGGGGGAGGGACAGATACGCAGTATTTT.

This clone was recorded once. This chain joins TRBV7-8 and TRBJ2-5; no clear D. V was trimmed by 4 bases and J by 1 base, leaving 13 bases between them. This CDR3 contains 15 residues. Germline V gene data show CDR1 as SGHVS and CDR2 as FQNEAQ. The CDR3 sequence is CASSSLGVPQETQYF. The CDR3 DNA is TGTGCCAGCAGCTCCCTCGGAGTCCCCCAAGAGACCCAGTACTTC.

This CDR3 reads CASSLDRTYEQYF. The CDR3 bases are TGTGCCAGCAGTTTAGACAGGACCTACGAGCAGTACTTC. The chain employs TRBV28 and TRBJ2-7; TRBD1 might be the D (6 bases). The germline CDR1 and CDR2 sequences are MDHEN and SYDVKM. Trimming took 2 bases from V and 2 from J, leaving 7 bases between them. CDR3 length: 13 amino acids. Full variable domain (remainder filled in from reference TRBV28 and TRBJ2-7): DVKVTQSSRYLVKRTGEKVFLECVQDMDHENMFWYRQDPGLGLRLIYFSYDVKMKEKGDIPEGYSVSREKKERFSLILESASTNQTSMYLCASSLDRTYEQYFGPGTRLTVT.

The chain has TRBV19 and TRBJ2-7; D is possibly TRBD2 (6 bases). The CDR3 is 11 amino acids. The germline gives CDR1 LNHDA, CDR2 SQIVND (reference sequence). V lost 8 bases and J 3 bases, leaving 8 bases between the germline ends. DNA of the CDR3: TGTGCCAGTGGGGACTTCTACGAGCAGTACTTC. It encodes CASGDFYEQYF.

The CDR3 loop reads CASSIGSETQYF. The DNA of the CDR3 is TGTGCCAGTAGTATCGGGTCGGAGACCCAGTACTTC. The rearrangement uses TRBV19 and TRBJ2-5, with D unclear. V lost 3 bases and J lost 5, with 7 bases in between. Germline CDR1 is LNHDA and CDR2 is SQIVND (reference sequence). The CDR3 has 12 amino acids.

V is TRBV29-1 and J is TRBJ2-7; 7 bases are a match to TRBD2. The germline V gene encodes CDR1 SQVTM and CDR2 ANQGSEA. The CDR3 is 15 amino acids. The ends lost 1 base at V and 4 bases at J; junction bases unmatched: 10. In DNA, the CDR3 is TGCAGCGTTGAAGTACAATCGGGGAGGGAGTACGAGCAGTACTTC. The encoded protein is CSVEVQSGREYEQYF.

As regards this clone: Other DNA sequences in this specimen translate into the identical CDR3. The chain's CDR3 is CASSSVSSGNTIYF. CDR3 nucleotide sequence: TGTGCCAGCTCCTCGGTGAGCTCTGGAAACACCATATATTTT. The chain recombines TRBV18 with TRBJ1-3, with unresolved D. Germline V gene sequence: CDR1 KGHSH, CDR2 LQKENI. The CDR3 spans 14 residues. V shed 6 bases and J shed 0 bases, with 9 bases lying between them.

This sequence joins TRBV5-4 and TRBJ1-1, with TRBD1 matching over 7 bases. Trimming removed 4 bases from V and 8 bases from J; junction bases left unmatched: 11. Germline loops: CDR1 SGHNT, CDR2 YYREEE (reference sequence). This CDR3 is built from 14 residues. The CDR3: CASSERQGLGEAFF. The CDR3 nucleotides are TGTGCCAGCAGCGAAAGACAGGGATTGGGAGAAGCTTTCTTT.

The chain couples TRBV19 to TRBJ2-7; 9 bases are a match to TRBD2. J was trimmed by 6 bases and V by 5 bases; bases with no gene match: 11. The germline V gene encodes CDR1 LNHDA and CDR2 SQIVND (reference sequence). The CDR3 spans 15 residues. The CDR3 protein is CASSPGVAGVGEQYF. The CDR3, as DNA: TGTGCCAGTAGTCCTGGAGTAGCGGGGGTCGGCGAGCAGTACTTC.

The chain joins TRBV3-1 (or the pseudogene TRBV3-2) to TRBJ2-7; 10 bases match TRBD1. V shed 4 bases and J 5 bases; nucleotides not matched to a gene: 2. The CDR3 runs 13 residues. CDR1 and CDR2 from the germline V gene are LGHDT and YNNKEL (reference sequence). The CDR3 reads CASSPGQGHEQYF. The CDR3 DNA follows: TGTGCCAGCAGCCCGGGACAGGGGCACGAGCAGTACTTC.

The chain joins TRBV7-3 to TRBJ2-2; TRBD1 is a possible D gene (5 bases). Trimming pared 2 bases from V and 2 bases from J, leaving 6 bases between. Looked up from germline, CDR1 is SGHTA and CDR2 is FQGTGA. The CDR3 consists of 14 residues. CDR3 nucleotides: TGTGCCAGCAGCTTAGGACAAAACACCGGGGAGCTGTTTTTT. It codes for CASSLGQNTGELFF.

The chain uses TRBV6-4 and TRBJ2-1; D gene uncertain. This CDR3 contains 13 residues. The V end was cut by 6 bases, the J end by 4 bases, with 10 bases between. The germline gives CDR1 MRHNA, CDR2 SNTAGT. CDR3 residues: CASSPEEYNEQFF. CDR3 in DNA: TGTGCCAGCAGCCCAGAGGAATACAATGAGCAGTTCTTC.

The chain couples TRBV6-5 to TRBJ2-5, with 7 bases that match TRBD1. Germline V gene data show CDR1 as MNHEY and CDR2 as SVGAGI. This CDR3 is 12 amino acids long. The V gene end was trimmed by 6 bases and the J gene end by 8 bases; junction bases not matched to a gene: 6. The CDR3 protein is CASRTGESTQYF. In DNA form, the CDR3 reads TGTGCCAGCAGAACAGGGGAAAGTACCCAGTACTTC.

This clone was detected once. The chain carries TRBV30 and TRBJ1-2; 8 bases fit TRBD1. CDR3 size: 14 residues. Trimming removed 5 bases from V and 5 bases from J; junction bases left unmatched: 10. Germline CDR1 reads GTSNPN; CDR2 reads SVGIG (reference sequence). The CDR3 protein is CAWQGQGGYYGYTF. The CDR3 DNA reads TGTGCCTGGCAAGGACAGGGCGGGTATTATGGCTACACCTTC.

This chain connects TRBV5-6 to TRBJ2-2, with D maybe TRBD1 (6 bases). Germline CDR1 is SGHDT and CDR2 is YYEEEE. The V gene lost 1 base and the J gene lost 6 bases, with 10 bases spanning the gap. This CDR3 has 14 residues. The CDR3 nucleotides are TGTGCCAGCAGCTTGCAGGGGTTGGCCGGGGAGCTGTTTTTT. This encodes CASSLQGLAGELFF.

This clone has only one observation. This chain connects TRBV6-6 to TRBJ1-3; maybe TRBD1 (6 bases). The length of the CDR3 is 15 residues. The germline V gene encodes CDR1 MNHNY and CDR2 SVGAGI (reference sequence). Trimming shortened V by 6 bases and J by 0 bases, and 12 bases separated the two germline ends. The CDR3 DNA reads TGTGCCAGCAGCTCCGACAGGATCTCTGGAAACACCATATATTTT. It is translated as CASSSDRISGNTIYF.

This chain uses TRBV19 with TRBJ1-2; no firm D call. There are 14 residues in the CDR3. Trimming removed 5 bases at V and 2 bases at J, with 12 bases between. CDR1 and CDR2 from the germline V gene are LNHDA and SQIVND (reference sequence). CDR3 in amino acids: CASSYVARNYGYTF. In nucleotides, the CDR3 is TGTGCCAGTAGTTACGTGGCCCGAAACTATGGCTACACCTTC.

The rearrangement joins TRBV18 to TRBJ2-3; 10 nucleotides align to TRBD2. Germline V gene lookup returns CDR1 KGHSH and CDR2 LQKENI. The V gene end was trimmed by 2 bases and the J gene end by 4 bases; junction bases not matched to a gene: 9. This CDR3 region has 17 residues. This CDR3 reads CASSPSLLAGDSDTQYF. The CDR3 bases are TGTGCCAGCTCACCATCCCTTCTAGCGGGAGACTCAGATACGCAGTATTTT.